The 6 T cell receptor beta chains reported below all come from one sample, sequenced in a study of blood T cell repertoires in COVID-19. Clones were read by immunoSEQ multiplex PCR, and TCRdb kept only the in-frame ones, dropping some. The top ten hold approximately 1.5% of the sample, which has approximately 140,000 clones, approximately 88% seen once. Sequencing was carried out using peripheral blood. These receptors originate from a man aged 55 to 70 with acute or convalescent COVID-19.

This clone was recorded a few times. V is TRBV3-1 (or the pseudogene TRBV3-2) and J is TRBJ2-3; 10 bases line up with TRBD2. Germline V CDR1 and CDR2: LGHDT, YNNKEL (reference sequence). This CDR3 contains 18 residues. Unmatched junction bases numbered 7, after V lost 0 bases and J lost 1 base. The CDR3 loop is CASSQEGLAGGGTDTQYF. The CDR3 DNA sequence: TGTGCCAGCAGCCAAGAGGGATTAGCGGGGGGAGGCACAGATACGCAGTATTTT.

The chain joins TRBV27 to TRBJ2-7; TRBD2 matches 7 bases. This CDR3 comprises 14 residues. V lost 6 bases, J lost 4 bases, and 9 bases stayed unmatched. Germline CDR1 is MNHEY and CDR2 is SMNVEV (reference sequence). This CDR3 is CASSPLAAPYEQYF. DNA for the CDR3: TGTGCCAGCAGCCCCCTAGCGGCTCCTTACGAGCAGTACTTC.

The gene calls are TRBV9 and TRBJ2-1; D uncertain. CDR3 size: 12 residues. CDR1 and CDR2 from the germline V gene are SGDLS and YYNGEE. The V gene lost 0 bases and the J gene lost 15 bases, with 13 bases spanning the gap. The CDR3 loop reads CASSVDLNQRFF. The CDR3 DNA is TGTGCCAGCAGCGTAGACCTCAATCAGCGGTTCTTC.

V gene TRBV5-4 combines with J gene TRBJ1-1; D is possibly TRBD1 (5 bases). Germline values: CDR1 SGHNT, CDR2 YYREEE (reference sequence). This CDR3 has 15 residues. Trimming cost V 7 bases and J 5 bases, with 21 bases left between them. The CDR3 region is CASARGRGPQTEAFF. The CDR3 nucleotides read TGTGCCAGCGCGCGAGGGAGGGGTCCGCAAACTGAAGCTTTCTTT.

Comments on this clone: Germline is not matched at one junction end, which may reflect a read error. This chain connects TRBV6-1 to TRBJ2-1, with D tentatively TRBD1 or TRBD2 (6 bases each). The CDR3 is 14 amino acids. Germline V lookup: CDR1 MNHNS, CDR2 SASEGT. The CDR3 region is CASREGGLYNEQFF. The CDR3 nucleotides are TGTGCCAGCAGGGAAGGGGGGCTCTACAATGAGCAGTTCTTC.

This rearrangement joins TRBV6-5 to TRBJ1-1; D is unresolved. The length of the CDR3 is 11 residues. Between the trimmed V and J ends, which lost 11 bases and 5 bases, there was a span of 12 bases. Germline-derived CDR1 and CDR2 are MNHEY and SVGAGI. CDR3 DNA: TGTGCCCTCCGAGGGAATACTGAAGCTTTCTTT. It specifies CALRGNTEAFF.